This entry lists 20 T cell receptor beta chains sequenced from one sample in a study of cytomegalovirus exposure and HLA in healthy donors. The PCR was carried out with 60 Vbeta primers and 13 Jbeta primers. TCRdb keeps only in-frame clones here, not all; method: immunoSEQ multiplex PCR. The table includes some 93,000 clones, nearly 80% detected once. Sequencing input: PBMCs. Every receptor here comes from a woman aged 40 to 50 in good health and CMV-seronegative.

The chain carries TRBV5-1 and TRBJ1-6, with a possible D match to TRBD1 (5 bases). CDR3 length equals 15 residues. Germline CDR1 and CDR2: SGHRS and YFSETQ. V was pared by 1 base and J by 7 bases, with 12 bases between. The CDR3 DNA sequence: TGCGCCAGCAGCTTGTTAAGGGGAGGAAATTCACCCCTCCACTTT. Translated, it gives CASSLLRGGNSPLHF.

This rearrangement joins TRBV4-1 to TRBJ2-1; the match to TRBD2 covers 9 bases. The junction had 9 bases not matched to a gene; V was cut back by 0 bases and J by 6 bases. The germline V gene encodes CDR1 MGHRA and CDR2 YSYEKL. This CDR3 spans 17 amino acids. The CDR3 DNA follows: TGCGCCAGCAGCCAAGATTATGACGCGGGAGGGGGCAATGAGCAGTTCTTC. The encoded protein is CASSQDYDAGGGNEQFF.

This clone has more than one count but fewer than ten. The gene calls are TRBV10-1 and TRBJ2-7, with TRBD2 identical over 8 bases. Germline V gene sequence: CDR1 WNHNN, CDR2 SYGVQD (reference sequence). Losses at the gene ends were 2 bases for V and 4 bases for J; bases not matched to a gene: 7. CDR3 length: 15 amino acids. CDR3 DNA sequence: TGCGCCAGCAGTGAGGTCGGTCTAGCGGGTTACGAGCAGTACTTC. It codes for CASSEVGLAGYEQYF.

The chain uses TRBV9 and TRBJ2-1; TRBD2 is a possible D gene (6 bases). CDR3 length equals 15 residues. Germline lookup yields CDR1 SGDLS and CDR2 YYNGEE. The V end lost 0 bases, the J end lost 9 bases, and 16 bases lay between the germline ends. The CDR3 DNA reads as TGTGCCAGCAGCGTAGATATTGGGACTGTCGGTGAGCAGTTCTTC. This translates into CASSVDIGTVGEQFF.

This clone was seen once. This chain connects TRBV6-1 to TRBJ1-5; tentatively, D is TRBD1 (6 bases). Trimming cost V 3 bases and J 6 bases, with 15 bases left between them. CDR3 length equals 15 residues. Looked up from germline, CDR1 is MNHNS and CDR2 is SASEGT. CDR3 sequence reads: CASSDGTLQSQPQHF. The CDR3 region has the DNA TGTGCCAGCAGTGACGGGACACTACAGAGTCAGCCCCAGCATTTT.

As concerns this clone: One junction end disagrees with the germline gene, perhaps due to a read error. V and J are TRBV5-4 and TRBJ2-1; D gene ambiguous. The V gene's germline CDR1 is SGHNT and CDR2 YYREEE (reference sequence). The CDR3 length is 15 residues. The CDR3 bases are TGTGCCAGCAGCTTGGAAGCGATACGCGGCAATGAGCAGCTCTTC. Residues: CASSLEAIRGNEQLF.

The rearrangement joins TRBV27 to TRBJ2-7; 8 bases match TRBD1. The V gene's germline CDR1 is MNHEY and CDR2 SMNVEV (reference sequence). The ends lost 6 bases at V and 3 bases at J; junction bases unmatched: 4. The CDR3 is 13 residues long. CDR3: CASRRTGIYEQYF. The CDR3 DNA reads TGTGCCAGCAGGCGGACAGGGATCTACGAGCAGTACTTC.

V gene TRBV6-1 combines with J gene TRBJ2-3; TRBD1 aligns across 7 bases. The CDR3 is made up of 13 amino acids. V trimming: 6 bases; J trimming: 4 bases; junction bases outside the gene matches: 4. Germline-derived CDR1 and CDR2 are MNHNS and SASEGT. The CDR3 is CASSRQGPDTQYF. The CDR3 DNA reads TGTGCCAGCAGCCGACAGGGCCCAGATACGCAGTATTTT.

The J gene is TRBJ2-1, the V gene TRBV5-6; perhaps TRBD1 as D (5 bases). CDR3 size: 12 residues. V lost 3 bases to trimming and J lost 9 bases, with 10 bases between them. CDR1 and CDR2 from the germline V gene are SGHDT and YYEEEE. The CDR3 region is CASSWTHLEQFF. The CDR3 coding sequence is TGTGCCAGCAGCTGGACACACCTTGAGCAGTTCTTC.

The genes are TRBV2 and TRBJ1-1; 7 positions match TRBD1. Trimming at V came to 6 bases and at J to 0 bases, leaving 4 bases not matched to a gene. Germline V lookup: CDR1 SNHLY, CDR2 FYNNEI. There are 14 residues in the CDR3. The CDR3 nucleotides are TGTGCCAGCAGCCGGGACAGCATGAACACTGAAGCTTTCTTT. This encodes CASSRDSMNTEAFF.

This clone was detected a few times. The chain links TRBV10-3 to TRBJ1-5, with D tentatively TRBD1 (5 bases). Germline-derived CDR1 and CDR2 are ENHRY and SYGVKD. Trimming removed 8 bases at V and 0 bases at J, with 8 bases between. There are 13 residues in the CDR3. Here the CDR3 reads CAIQQDSNQPQHF. In DNA, the CDR3 is TGTGCCATCCAACAGGATAGCAATCAGCCCCAGCATTTT.

The rearrangement links TRBV7-6 to TRBJ2-2; 7 bases fit TRBD1. Trimming cost V 5 bases and J 4 bases; bases outside gene matches: 16. The germline V gene has CDR1 SGHVS and CDR2 FNYEAQ. The CDR3 covers 18 residues. The CDR3 region has the DNA TGTGCCAGCAGCCGAAGCCCTCGCACAGGGGTCGCCACCGGGGAGCTGTTTTTT. Protein sequence: CASSRSPRTGVATGELFF.

The chain carries TRBV6-5 and TRBJ1-3, with D possibly TRBD1 on 6 matching bases. With 4 bases removed from V and 0 bases from J, the gap between germline ends came to 13 bases. CDR3 length: 16 amino acids. The germline V gene has CDR1 MNHEY and CDR2 SVGAGI. CDR3: CASSSYREHSGNTIYF. The CDR3 DNA sequence: TGTGCCAGCAGTTCATACAGGGAACACTCTGGAAACACCATATATTTT.

The rearrangement links TRBV6-5 to TRBJ2-1; 8 bases line up with TRBD2. This CDR3 spans 15 amino acids. CDR1 and CDR2 (germline): MNHEY, SVGAGI. V shed 4 bases and J 4 bases; nucleotides not matched to a gene: 6. In DNA, the CDR3 is TGTGCCAGCAGTTCCTACTTAGCGGGATACAATGAGCAGTTCTTC. Translation: CASSSYLAGYNEQFF.

The rearrangement uses TRBV27 and TRBJ2-1, with 13 bases aligning to TRBD2. There are 18 residues in the CDR3. CDR1 and CDR2 from the germline V gene are MNHEY and SMNVEV (reference sequence). V shed 4 bases and J 1 base; nucleotides not matched to a gene: 7. DNA of the CDR3: TGTGCCAGCAGTTACGGGACTAGCGGGATCGGATCCTACAATGAGCAGTTCTTC. Translated: CASSYGTSGIGSYNEQFF.

The gene calls are TRBV14 and TRBJ2-5; possibly TRBD2 for D (5 bases). The end of the DNA fits TRBJ2-7 better, so the J call may be wrong. The CDR3 has 15 amino acids. The germline V gene has CDR1 SGHDN and CDR2 FVKESK. The CDR3 spells CASSRVEALPYEQYF. The DNA of the CDR3 is TGTGCCAGCAGCAGGGTGGAGGCACTTCCCTACGAGCAGTACTTC.

Only one count was recorded for this clone. V gene TRBV27 combines with J gene TRBJ2-6; D gene ambiguous. Trimming pared 3 bases from V and 2 bases from J, leaving 8 bases between. The CDR3 has 15 amino acids. Germline V gene lookup returns CDR1 MNHEY and CDR2 SMNVEV (reference sequence). The CDR3 sequence is CASSFIIPGANVLTF. The CDR3 DNA reads as TGTGCCAGCAGTTTTATAATCCCTGGGGCCAACGTCCTGACTTTC.

The J gene is TRBJ1-5, the V gene TRBV7-9, with a possible D match to TRBD1 (5 bases). V lost 2 bases, J lost 0 bases, and 17 bases lay in between. Germline CDR1 and CDR2: SEHNR and FQNEAQ (reference sequence). CDR3 length: 18 residues. This CDR3 reads CASSLSLSGSYSNQPQHF. For the CDR3, the DNA is TGTGCCAGCAGCTTATCCTTATCAGGGTCCTATAGCAATCAGCCCCAGCATTTT. The full variable domain, rest sourced from reference TRBV7-9 and TRBJ1-5, is DTGVSQNPRHKITKRGQNVTFRCDPISEHNRLYWYRQTLGQGPEFLTYFQNEAQLEKSRLLSDRFSAERPKGSFSTLEIQRTEQGDSAMYLCASSLSLSGSYSNQPQHFGDGTRLSIL.

This clone was seen once. The chain uses TRBV6-5 and TRBJ2-2; 10 bases fit TRBD1. This CDR3 contains 15 residues. CDR1 is MNHEY, CDR2 SVGAGI, per germline. Germline trimming cut 7 bases from V and 4 bases from J; bases unmatched to any gene: 6. CDR3 nucleotide sequence: TGTGCCAGCAAGCGGACAGGGGGAAGCACCGGGGAGCTGTTTTTT. This sequence encodes CASKRTGGSTGELFF.

This clone has just one count. The chain uses TRBV27 and TRBJ1-4; 7 bases fit TRBD1. Germline V gene sequence: CDR1 MNHEY, CDR2 SMNVEV (reference sequence). The CDR3 length is 18 residues. The junction had 11 bases not matched to a gene; V was cut back by 2 bases and J by 2 bases. The CDR3 DNA reads as TGTGCCAGCAGTTTAATGGCCAGGTCGGGACAGACTAATGAAAAACTGTTTTTT. This gives the protein CASSLMARSGQTNEKLFF. The variable domain in full, with the rest retrieved from reference TRBV27 and TRBJ1-4, is EAQVTQNPRYLITVTGKKLTVTCSQNMNHEYMSWYRQDPGLGLRQIYYSMNVEVTDKGDVPEGYKVSRKEKRNFPLILESPSPNQTSLYFCASSLMARSGQTNEKLFFGSGTQLSVL.